Sequencing of this T cell receptor (beta chain) was carried out in a study of T cell responses to AZD1222 COVID-19 vaccine. TCRdb's table, derived via immunoSEQ multiplex PCR, lists solely in-frame clones and lacks some. The table shows roughly 76,000 clones, with 70% to 90% occurring only once. This TCR was sampled from an adult in good health. The sample consisted of peripheral blood, taken on day 0 of AZD1222 vaccination.

Written as DNA, the CDR3 is TGCGCCAGCGGCGTAGGCGATGGAGTGGATGGCTACACCTTC. This translates into CASGVGDGVDGYTF. The rearrangement joins TRBV5-1 to TRBJ1-2; D is undetermined. The length of the CDR3 is 14 residues. The V gene lost 7 bases and the J gene lost 6 bases, with 19 bases spanning the gap. Germline V gene sequence: CDR1 SGHRS, CDR2 YFSETQ. Combining the CDR3 with reference TRBV5-1 and TRBJ1-2 gives the whole variable domain KAGVTQTPRYLIKTRGQQVTLSCSPISGHRSVSWYQQTPGQGLQFLFEYFSETQRNKGNFPGRFSGRQFSNSRSEMNVSTLELGDSALYLCASGVGDGVDGYTFGSGTRLTVV.